The table lists the clone carrying this T cell receptor (beta chain) with many counts. Antigen: not known. The cDNA was produced through 5'RACE with 10-nucleotide random UMIs. TCRdb re-called the 5' RACE reads through MiXCR, storing one row per CDR3 protein. The sample yields about 38,000 distinct CDR3 sequences, about 4.4% seen once. The sorted libraries were made from over 800,000 CD4+ or CD8+ T cells. The data were obtained in a study of neurological immune-mediated disorders. Findings and caveats of the study: HTLV-1-associated myelopathy ranked highest for TCR clonal expansion and multiple sclerosis lowest, beneath healthy controls.

This receptor was taken from a man between 18 and 29 years old in good health. Sequencing input: CD4+ T cells from blood.

In nucleotides, the CDR3 is TGCAGTGCTACCAAGAGGGCAGGGCAAGAGACCCAGTACTTC. This sequence encodes CSATKRAGQETQYF. The chain has TRBV20-1 and TRBJ2-5; D is tentatively TRBD1 or TRBD2 (5 bases each). The CDR3 is made up of 14 amino acids. The ends were cut back, 4 bases at V and 2 bases at J, with 14 bases in the middle. Germline CDR1 reads DFQATT; CDR2 reads SNEGSKA (reference sequence).